This T cell receptor beta chain was captured in a study of blood T cell repertoires in COVID-19. Overall study: There were acute and convalescent COVID-19 samples, and they came from the United States, Italy and Spain. In each case, the material was cDNA or gDNA derived from T cells, B-cell-depleted T cells, or PBMCs.

Authors' methods: Nucleated cell number was recorded as an estimate derived from reference gene primer amplification. The data were produced by immunoSEQ multiplex PCR, yet TCRdb's version contains in-frame clones alone and is incomplete. V, J and clone size were drawn from that table, and D and trimming were deduced from the DNA. The sample has tens of thousands of clones, 70% to 90% seen once. The germline V gene has CDR1 LNHDA and CDR2 SQIVND (reference sequence). The CDR3 loop spans 13 amino acids. Deletions cut 4 bases from V and 4 bases from J, with 8 bases between. This chain connects TRBV19 to TRBJ2-1; the D is unclear. This clonotype was sampled from a human donor in a cohort sampled during active COVID-19. Sample: peripheral blood. The CDR3: CASSTAEYNEQFF. DNA for the CDR3: TGTGCCAGTAGTACCGCAGAATACAATGAGCAGTTCTTC. Using reference TRBV19 and TRBJ2-1 for the parts outside the CDR3, the full variable domain is DGGITQSPKYLFRKEGQNVTLSCEQNLNHDAMYWYRQDPGQGLRLIYYSQIVNDFQKGDIAEGYSVSREKKESFPLTVTSAQKNPTAFYLCASSTAEYNEQFFGPGTRLTVL.